A single TCR beta chain is shown here with its context. Antigen unknown. Lacking the conserved final phenylalanine or tryptophan, this CDR3 likely reflects a read error. These data are taken from a study of cytomegalovirus exposure and HLA in healthy donors. The wider study: Researchers previously reported finding roughly 120 million unique TCR beta sequences from 150 million to 200 million T cells. As released early, the data held 65 million to 90 million unique TCRs from HLA-typed donors. Study-wide results and caveats: Cytomegalovirus-associated status was assigned to about 150 TCR beta chains. Per published reports, the classifier diagnosed cytomegalovirus status with high specificity and sensitivity.

13 Jbeta primers and 60 Vbeta primers were used for the PCR. Sequenced by immunoSEQ multiplex PCR; TCRdb stores in-frame clones only, minus some. The sample holds nearly 200,000 clones, 82% seen once. This TCR was recovered from a woman between 50 and 59 years old in good health and CMV-seropositive. Specimen: PBMCs.

Written as DNA, the CDR3 is TGTGCCAGCCAAAAGGCGGTAGCTAATGAAAAACTGTTTCTT. This gives the protein CASQKAVANEKLFL. The rearrangement links TRBV18 to TRBJ1-4; D is unresolved. Trimming left V 8 bases short and J 3 bases short, with 13 bases between. In germline, CDR1 is KGHSH, CDR2 LQKENI. This CDR3 contains 14 residues.